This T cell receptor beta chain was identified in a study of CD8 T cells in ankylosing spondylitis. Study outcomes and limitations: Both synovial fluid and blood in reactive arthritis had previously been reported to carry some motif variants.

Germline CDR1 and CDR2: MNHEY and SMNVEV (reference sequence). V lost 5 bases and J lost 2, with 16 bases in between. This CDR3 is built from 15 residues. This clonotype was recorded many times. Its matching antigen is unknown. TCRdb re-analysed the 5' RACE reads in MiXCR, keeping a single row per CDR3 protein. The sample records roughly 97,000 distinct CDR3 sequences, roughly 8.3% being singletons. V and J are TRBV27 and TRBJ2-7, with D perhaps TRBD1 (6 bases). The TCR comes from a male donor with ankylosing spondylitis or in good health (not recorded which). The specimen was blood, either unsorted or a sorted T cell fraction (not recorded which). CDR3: CASSHNRVRTYEQYF. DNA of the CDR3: TGTGCCAGCAGTCATAACAGGGTGAGAACCTACGAGCAGTACTTC.